This T cell receptor beta chain was obtained from a study of OX40 agonist ivuxolimab in advanced cancers. Study-level findings and limits: Among the lowest levels of clonal expansion were found in partial responders at 0.1-3.0 mg/kg.

Produced via immunoSEQ multiplex PCR; TCRdb's table is partial and in-frame only. Altogether around 63,000 clones are present, 70% to 90% being singletons, with the ten largest covering approximately 0.3%. This clone appeared a single time. Antigen specificity is unknown. Germline CDR1 is MNHEY and CDR2 is SVGAGI. Trimming stripped 4 bases from V and 3 bases from J, with 15 bases between. The CDR3 is made up of 16 amino acids. The sequencing used CD4+ or CD8+ T cells sorted from blood, collected in a trial of the OX40 agonist ivuxolimab. This clonotype originated in an adult with an advanced solid tumor such as melanoma, head and neck, liver or kidney cancer. J is TRBJ2-2 and V is TRBV6-5; possibly TRBD2 for D (7 bases). Here the CDR3 reads CASSWGGGSDTGELFF. CDR3 coding DNA: TGTGCCAGCAGTTGGGGAGGGGGGTCGGACACCGGGGAGCTGTTTTTT.